The rows below give T cell receptor beta chains drawn from one sample of a study of PD-L1 blockade in urothelial cancer. Clones were sequenced by immunoSEQ multiplex PCR, and TCRdb holds only the in-frame ones, with some missing. The sample holds about 74,000 clones, around 84% seen once. The input for sequencing was PBMCs, taken around atezolizumab (anti-PD-L1) treatment. The receptors shown here come from a man between 65 and 85 years old with urothelial cancer. Each CDR3 is given with its conserved first and last residue. The order of the fields is J gene, D gene, V gene, clone size, CDR3 protein, CDR3 DNA. A D gene is named only where the DNA matches it firmly. Rows give clone size only sometimes, using once, few, many, or a class for an expanded clone.

J: TRBJ1-2
D: .
V: TRBV7-9
size: few
CDR3: CASSLAGGYTF
DNA: TGTGCCAGCAGCTTAGCGGGCGGCTACACCTTC

J: TRBJ2-3
D: .
V: TRBV2
size: .
CDR3: CASSIREISTDTQYF
DNA: TGTGCCAGCAGTATACGGGAGATTAGCACAGATACGCAGTATTTT

J: TRBJ1-3
D: .
V: TRBV28
size: .
CDR3: CASSFSGSGNTIYF
DNA: TGTGCCAGCAGTTTTTCAGGGTCAGGAAACACCATATATTTT

J: TRBJ2-1
D: TRBD1
V: TRBV9
size: .
CDR3: CASSLTGSNEQFF
DNA: TGTGCCAGCAGCCTGACAGGGTCGAATGAGCAGTTCTTC

J: TRBJ2-1
D: TRBD2
V: TRBV9
size: .
CDR3: CASSPLGEGLHEQFF
DNA: TGTGCCAGCAGCCCCTTGGGGGAGGGGCTCCATGAGCAGTTCTTC

J: TRBJ2-2
D: .
V: TRBV19
size: .
CDR3: CASSTEPGQGLPGGRFTGELFF
DNA: TGTGCCAGTAGTACAGAACCGGGACAGGGCTTACCTGGCGGGAGGTTCACCGGGGAGCTGTTTTTT

J: TRBJ1-1
D: .
V: TRBV7-3
size: .
CDR3: CASSPAGNTEAFF
DNA: TGTGCCAGCAGCCCCGCCGGGAACACTGAAGCTTTCTTT

J: TRBJ1-3
D: .
V: TRBV5-6
size: .
CDR3: CASSLQGTGNTIYF
DNA: TGTGCCAGCAGCTTGCAGGGCACTGGAAACACCATATATTTT

J: TRBJ2-2
D: .
V: TRBV11-2
size: .
CDR3: CASSSSGVITGELFF
DNA: TGTGCCAGCAGCTCGAGCGGAGTGATCACCGGGGAGCTGTTTTTT

J: TRBJ1-2
D: TRBD1
V: TRBV11-1
size: .
CDR3: CASSLRGHAYGYTF
DNA: TGTGCCAGCAGCTTAAGGGGGCATGCCTATGGCTACACCTTC

J: TRBJ2-7
D: TRBD2
V: TRBV9
size: .
CDR3: CASSFGTSHSEQYF
DNA: TGTGCCAGCAGCTTCGGGACTAGCCATAGCGAGCAGTACTTC

J: TRBJ1-1
D: TRBD1
V: TRBV4-1
size: .
CDR3: CASSQGQLNTEAFF
DNA: TGCGCCAGCAGCCAGGGACAGTTGAACACTGAAGCTTTCTTT

J: TRBJ2-2
D: TRBD2
V: TRBV11-2
size: once
CDR3: CASSLRTSGPNTGELFF
DNA: TGTGCCAGCAGCCTCCGGACTAGCGGGCCGAACACCGGGGAGCTGTTTTTT

J: TRBJ2-1
D: TRBD1
V: TRBV10-3
size: .
CDR3: CAIRASTGGASYNEQFF
DNA: TGTGCCATCAGGGCCTCGACAGGGGGCGCGTCCTACAATGAGCAGTTCTTC

J: TRBJ1-6
D: .
V: TRBV30
size: .
CDR3: CAWRRVGDNSPLHF
DNA: TGTGCCTGGAGGAGGGTTGGCGATAATTCACCCCTCCACTTT

J: TRBJ2-7
D: .
V: TRBV28
size: .
CDR3: CASSRRHQGTYEQYF
DNA: TGTGCCAGCAGCCGCCGACATCAGGGGACCTACGAGCAGTACTTC

J: TRBJ2-2
D: .
V: TRBV5-5
size: .
CDR3: CASSLSQGRTFPGELFF
DNA: TGTGCCAGCAGCTTAAGTCAAGGGAGGACTTTCCCCGGGGAGCTGTTTTTT

J: TRBJ2-6
D: TRBD1
V: TRBV19
size: .
CDR3: CASRGQGGGANVLTF
DNA: TGTGCCAGTAGGGGACAGGGTGGTGGGGCCAACGTCCTGACTTTC

J: TRBJ2-1
D: .
V: TRBV18
size: .
CDR3: CASSPDPGNEQFF
DNA: TGTGCCAGCTCACCAGACCCGGGCAATGAGCAGTTCTTC

J: TRBJ2-1
D: .
V: TRBV28
size: .
CDR3: CASSLSLGGNEQFF
DNA: TGTGCCAGCAGTTTATCGTTGGGCGGGAATGAGCAGTTCTTC

J: TRBJ2-7
D: TRBD1
V: TRBV4-1
size: once
CDR3: CASSQDLSGTGSYEQYF
DNA: TGCGCCAGCAGCCAAGATTTAAGTGGGACAGGCTCCTACGAGCAGTACTTC

J: TRBJ1-2
D: TRBD1
V: TRBV9
size: .
CDR3: CASDLTYPGQGHGYTF
DNA: TGTGCCAGCGACCTGACTTATCCGGGACAGGGGCATGGCTACACCTTC

J: TRBJ2-5
D: .
V: TRBV9
size: .
CDR3: CASSVASFGGQETQYF
DNA: TGTGCCAGCAGCGTAGCTAGTTTCGGGGGCCAAGAGACCCAGTACTTC

J: TRBJ2-3
D: TRBD2
V: TRBV7-2
size: .
CDR3: CASSPTVAGVPDTQYF
DNA: TGTGCCAGCAGCCCAACGGTAGCGGGAGTGCCAGATACGCAGTATTTT

J: TRBJ1-2
D: TRBD1
V: TRBV30
size: once
CDR3: CAWSRDRALIRFSYTF
DNA: TGTGCCTGGAGTCGGGACAGGGCTCTAATTCGCTTTAGCTACACCTTC

J: TRBJ2-7
D: TRBD2
V: TRBV28
size: .
CDR3: CASSLSGGPYEQYF
DNA: TGTGCCAGCAGTTTATCGGGAGGGCCTTACGAGCAGTACTTC

J: TRBJ2-7
D: TRBD1
V: TRBV19
size: .
CDR3: CASSIDLITTGFSYEQYF
DNA: TGTGCCAGTAGTATAGACCTGATCACGACAGGGTTTTCTTACGAGCAGTACTTC

J: TRBJ2-7
D: TRBD1
V: TRBV28
size: .
CDR3: CASSLSGTGGEQYF
DNA: TGTGCCAGCAGTCTATCCGGGACAGGGGGCGAGCAGTACTTC

J: TRBJ2-1
D: .
V: TRBV5-1
size: .
CDR3: CASSVGQSSYNEQFF
DNA: TGCGCCAGCAGCGTCGGACAGAGCTCCTACAATGAGCAGTTCTTC

J: TRBJ1-4
D: .
V: TRBV28
size: .
CDR3: CASSEGRGPFATNEKLFF
DNA: TGTGCCAGCAGTGAGGGCAGAGGGCCGTTTGCAACTAATGAAAAACTGTTTTTT

J: TRBJ1-1
D: TRBD1
V: TRBV2
size: once
CDR3: CASKSQGALGTEAFF
DNA: TGTGCCAGCAAGTCACAGGGGGCCTTGGGCACTGAAGCTTTCTTT

J: TRBJ2-5
D: TRBD1
V: TRBV5-4
size: few
CDR3: CASSAGQGERGETQYF
DNA: TGTGCCAGCAGCGCCGGACAGGGGGAAAGGGGAGAGACCCAGTACTTC

J: TRBJ2-1
D: TRBD2
V: TRBV18
size: .
CDR3: CASSLGTSGAPSSYNEQFF
DNA: TGTGCCAGCTCACTCGGGACTAGCGGAGCCCCGAGCTCCTACAATGAGCAGTTCTTC

J: TRBJ2-1
D: .
V: TRBV4-2
size: once
CDR3: CASSQEWGSSYNEQFF
DNA: TGTGCCAGCAGCCAAGAGTGGGGCAGCTCCTACAATGAGCAGTTCTTC

J: TRBJ2-3
D: TRBD2
V: TRBV9
size: .
CDR3: CASSVSGSNTDTQYF
DNA: TGTGCCAGCAGCGTAAGCGGGAGCAACACAGATACGCAGTATTTT

J: TRBJ1-4
D: .
V: TRBV11-2
size: .
CDR3: CASSPGGMREKLFF
DNA: TGTGCCAGCAGCCCCGGCGGGATGCGGGAAAAACTGTTTTTT

J: TRBJ2-7
D: TRBD2
V: TRBV19
size: .
CDR3: CASSIEGAGGAQRYEQYF
DNA: TGTGCCAGTAGTATAGAAGGCGCGGGGGGCGCTCAACGGTACGAGCAGTACTTC

J: TRBJ2-5
D: TRBD2
V: TRBV5-4
size: .
CDR3: CASSSGTTSGRETQYF
DNA: TGTGCCAGCAGCTCAGGGACGACTAGCGGGAGGGAGACCCAGTACTTC

J: TRBJ2-3
D: .
V: TRBV30
size: .
CDR3: CAWSVSRADTQYF
DNA: TGTGCCTGGAGTGTATCCCGAGCAGATACGCAGTATTTT

J: TRBJ2-1
D: .
V: TRBV7-2
size: .
CDR3: CASSFYLSSEQFF
DNA: TGTGCCAGCAGCTTTTATTTGTCCAGTGAGCAGTTCTTC

J: TRBJ1-5
D: .
V: TRBV27
size: .
CDR3: CASSLRYSNQPQHF
DNA: TGTGCCAGCAGTTTACGGTATAGCAATCAGCCCCAGCATTTT

J: TRBJ1-2
D: .
V: TRBV9
size: .
CDR3: CASSSTDSPNYGYTF
DNA: TGTGCCAGCAGCAGCACGGACTCTCCTAACTATGGCTACACCTTC

J: TRBJ2-3
D: .
V: TRBV5-4
size: .
CDR3: CASSLEALGTDTQYF
DNA: TGTGCCAGCAGCTTGGAAGCCCTGGGCACAGATACGCAGTATTTT

J: TRBJ2-7
D: TRBD1
V: TRBV11-2
size: .
CDR3: CASSSYRGRGYEQYF
DNA: TGTGCCAGCAGCTCTTACAGGGGGCGCGGTTACGAGCAGTACTTC

J: TRBJ2-7
D: TRBD1
V: TRBV5-1
size: .
CDR3: CASSFLLWDRSYEQYF
DNA: TGCGCCAGCAGCTTCCTTTTATGGGACAGGTCCTACGAGCAGTACTTC

J: TRBJ2-7
D: TRBD2
V: TRBV9
size: .
CDR3: CASSATAGGSGEQYF
DNA: TGTGCCAGCAGCGCCACGGCGGGAGGATCCGGCGAGCAGTACTTC

J: TRBJ2-5
D: TRBD2
V: TRBV7-2
size: .
CDR3: CASSPGLTLQETQYF
DNA: TGTGCCAGCAGCCCGGGACTAACCCTCCAAGAGACCCAGTACTTC

J: TRBJ2-1
D: .
V: TRBV5-1
size: .
CDR3: CASSLVASYNEQFF
DNA: TGCGCCAGCAGCTTGGTAGCGAGCTACAATGAGCAGTTCTTC

J: TRBJ1-2
D: .
V: TRBV19
size: few
CDR3: CASSSRAINYGYTF
DNA: TGTGCCAGTAGTAGCAGGGCAATTAACTATGGCTACACCTTC

J: TRBJ1-2
D: .
V: TRBV5-1
size: .
CDR3: CASSRSSGTLPLDYGYTF
DNA: TGCGCCAGCAGCCGCTCCTCTGGGACTCTCCCTCTGGACTATGGCTACACCTTC

J: TRBJ2-7
D: .
V: TRBV10-2
size: .
CDR3: CASSESPHYEQYF
DNA: TGCGCCAGCAGTGAGTCTCCACACTACGAGCAGTACTTC

J: TRBJ2-3
D: TRBD1
V: TRBV5-8
size: .
CDR3: CASSPRTGVDTQYF
DNA: TGTGCCAGCAGCCCACGGACAGGGGTAGATACGCAGTATTTT

J: TRBJ2-2
D: .
V: TRBV7-8
size: .
CDR3: CASSSRRRNTGELFF
DNA: TGTGCCAGCAGCTCAAGGAGGAGGAACACCGGGGAGCTGTTTTTT

J: TRBJ1-5
D: .
V: TRBV7-9
size: .
CDR3: CASSWGGEGVVAQPQHF
DNA: TGTGCCAGCAGCTGGGGCGGAGAAGGGGTGGTCGCTCAGCCCCAGCATTTT

J: TRBJ2-7
D: TRBD2
V: TRBV2
size: .
CDR3: CASSEKGLARNEQYF
DNA: TGTGCCAGCAGTGAAAAAGGACTAGCGAGAAACGAGCAGTACTTC

J: TRBJ2-7
D: TRBD2
V: TRBV15
size: .
CDR3: CATSRGGLAGEQYF
DNA: TGTGCCACCAGCAGAGGGGGACTAGCGGGCGAGCAGTACTTC

J: TRBJ1-5
D: .
V: TRBV6-5
size: few
CDR3: CASSYSSRGGNQPQHF
DNA: TGTGCCAGCAGTTACTCTTCCAGGGGTGGAAATCAGCCCCAGCATTTT